This T cell receptor (beta chain) was sequenced for a study of beta chain features in type 1 diabetes. This clone was found a few times. What it binds is unknown. General study results and limits: All four CD4+ subsets of Type 1 diabetes patients contained TCRB CDR3s that were moderately but significantly shorter.

Based on CD45RO/CCR7/CD25/CD127/CD95/CD27, CD4+ regulatory, stem cell-like memory, naive and central memory cells were sorted. This CDR3 contains 13 residues. Germline CDR1 SQVTM, CDR2 ANQGSEA. The germline V and J ends were trimmed by 7 bases and 0 bases, with 10 bases remaining between them. Expressed TCRB transcripts got sequenced, as all isolated RNA was reverse transcribed. This table comes from immunoSEQ multiplex PCR, and its TCRdb copy is limited to in-frame clones, with some not included. The sample includes hundreds of thousands of clones, around 15% of them seen just once. This clonotype was obtained from a man aged 18 to 30 with type 1 diabetes. The V and J genes are TRBV29-1 and TRBJ2-1; D unresolved. Material for sequencing was naive CD4+ T cells from blood. The CDR3 nucleotides are TGCAGCGGGCAGGAGAGCTCCTACAATGAGCAGTTCTTC. Translation gives CSGQESSYNEQFF.